These T cell receptor beta chains were read from a single sample in a study of stem cell transplantation in POMP-related autoinflammatory disease. TCRdb's copy holds only in-frame clones and misses some; the assay was immunoSEQ multiplex PCR. The table lists tens of thousands of clones, roughly 93% of them singletons, with about 0.69% in the top ten. Specimen: CD4+ T cells from PBMCs, collected after stem cell transplantation. These receptors were taken from a human patient with POMP-related autoinflammation and immune dysregulation (PRAID). Among the T cells, some may be from the graft donor. CDR3s include the opening cysteine and the closing phenylalanine or tryptophan. A D gene is named only where the DNA matches it firmly. Part of the rows lack a size; the others show once, few, many or a class for expanded clones.

v_gene	abundance	d_gene	j_gene	CDR3aa	CDR3nt
TRBV7-2	NA	NA	TRBJ1-2	CASSFWAAANYGYTF	TGTGCCAGCAGCTTTTGGGCGGCCGCTAACTATGGCTACACCTTC
TRBV18	once	TRBD1	TRBJ1-4	CASSQLLLRRGPPRSEKLFF	TGTGCCAGCTCTCAACTGCTCTTGCGCAGGGGGCCTCCGAGGAGTGAAAAACTGTTTTTT
TRBV7-8	NA	TRBD1	TRBJ1-5	CASSPGRGLDNQPQHF	TGTGCCAGCAGCCCAGGCAGGGGGCTCGACAATCAGCCCCAGCATTTT
TRBV2	NA	NA	TRBJ2-2	CASSEARVNTGELFF	TGTGCCAGCAGTGAAGCGCGGGTGAACACCGGGGAGCTGTTTTTT
TRBV7-9	NA	NA	TRBJ1-5	CASSPTGGAGQPQHF	TGTGCCAGCAGCCCCACTGGGGGGGCCGGTCAGCCCCAGCATTTT
TRBV6-5	few	NA	TRBJ1-5	CASSYRAGNQPQHF	TGTGCCAGCAGTTACAGGGCCGGCAATCAGCCCCAGCATTTT
TRBV6-5	NA	NA	TRBJ2-5	CASLLRRTQYF	TGTGCCAGCCTACTACGGCGGACCCAGTACTTC
TRBV20-1	NA	TRBD2	TRBJ2-1	CSASQVYRGRANNEQFF	TGCAGTGCTAGTCAGGTGTATCGAGGGAGGGCCAACAATGAGCAGTTCTTC
TRBV15	NA	NA	TRBJ2-1	CATSIIGTYNEQFF	TGTGCCACCAGCATAATCGGGACCTACAATGAGCAGTTCTTC
TRBV6-1	NA	NA	TRBJ2-3	CASSERTAPDTQYF	TGTGCCAGCAGTGAAAGGACAGCCCCAGATACGCAGTATTTT
TRBV7-9	NA	NA	TRBJ1-1	CAGGRGEAFF	TGTGCCGGAGGCCGCGGTGAAGCTTTCTTT
TRBV5-1	NA	NA	TRBJ2-5	CASSLKLAEETQYF	TGCGCCAGCAGCTTAAAGCTAGCTGAAGAGACCCAGTACTTC
TRBV28	NA	TRBD1	TRBJ1-5	CASDRDSNQPQHF	TGTGCCAGTGACAGGGATAGCAATCAGCCCCAGCATTTT
TRBV9	NA	NA	TRBJ2-3	CASSDRRRAPTDTQYF	TGTGCCAGCAGTGACAGAAGACGGGCTCCCACAGATACGCAGTATTTT
TRBV7-8	NA	NA	TRBJ1-1	CASSSNGGFFRTEAFF	TGTGCCAGCAGCTCAAACGGGGGGTTCTTTCGTACTGAAGCTTTCTTT
TRBV7-2	NA	TRBD2	TRBJ2-1	CASSPPSGGSYNEQFF	TGTGCCAGCAGCCCACCTTCGGGAGGGTCGTACAATGAGCAGTTCTTC
TRBV25-1	NA	NA	TRBJ2-5	CASSRPGDRAETQYF	TGTGCCAGCAGTCGCCCTGGGGACCGCGCGGAGACCCAGTACTTC
TRBV2	NA	NA	TRBJ2-2	CASSELSTGLTGELFF	TGTGCCAGCAGTGAATTATCAACCGGCCTAACCGGGGAGCTGTTTTTT
TRBV28	NA	NA	TRBJ2-1	CASSAGSNNEQFF	TGTGCCAGCAGTGCGGGGTCCAACAATGAGCAGTTCTTC
TRBV15	NA	NA	TRBJ2-5	CATSRVRETQYF	TGTGCCACCAGCAGAGTTAGAGAGACCCAGTACTTC
TRBV21-1	NA	NA	TRBJ1-5	CASSKAPRGRDNQPQHF	TGTGCCAGCAGCAAAGCTCCTCGGGGAAGGGACAATCAGCCCCAGCATTTT
TRBV30	NA	NA	TRBJ2-3	CAWSSLAGLDTQYF	TGTGCCTGGAGTTCCCTGGCAGGGTTGGATACGCAGTATTTT
TRBV20-1	NA	NA	TRBJ1-5	CSAGGGGRGVSNQPQHF	TGCAGTGCTGGTGGGGGAGGGCGGGGAGTGAGCAATCAGCCCCAGCATTTT
TRBV20-1	NA	NA	TRBJ1-1	CSASARRGFDTEAFF	TGCAGTGCTAGTGCCAGGAGAGGGTTCGACACTGAAGCTTTCTTT